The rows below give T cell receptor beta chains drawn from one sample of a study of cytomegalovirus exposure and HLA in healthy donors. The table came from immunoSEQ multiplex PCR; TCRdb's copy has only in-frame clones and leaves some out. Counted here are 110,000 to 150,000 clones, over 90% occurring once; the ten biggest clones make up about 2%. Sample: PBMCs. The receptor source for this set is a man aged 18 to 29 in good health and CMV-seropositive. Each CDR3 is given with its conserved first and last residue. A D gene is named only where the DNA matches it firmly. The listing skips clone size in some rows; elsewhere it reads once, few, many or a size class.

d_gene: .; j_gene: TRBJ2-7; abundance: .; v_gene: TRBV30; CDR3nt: TGTGCCTGGAGTGTAATGGGCCTTACCTACGAGCAGTACTTC; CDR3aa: CAWSVMGLTYEQYF
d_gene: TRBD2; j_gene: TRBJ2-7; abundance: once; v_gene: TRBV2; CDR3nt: TGTGCCAGCAGTGTGACTAGCCGCTCCTACGAGCAGTACTTC; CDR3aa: CASSVTSRSYEQYF
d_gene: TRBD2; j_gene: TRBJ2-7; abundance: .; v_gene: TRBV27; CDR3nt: TGTGCCAGCACCTCCAGTGGCGGGAGGCTTGGGGAGCAGTACTTC; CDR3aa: CASTSSGGRLGEQYF
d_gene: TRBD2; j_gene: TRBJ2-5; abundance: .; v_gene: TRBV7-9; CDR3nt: TGTGCCAGCTTCGATAGCGGGAGTTGGGAGGAGACCCAGTACTTC; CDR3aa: CASFDSGSWEETQYF
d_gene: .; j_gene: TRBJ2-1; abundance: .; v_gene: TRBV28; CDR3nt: TGTGCCAGCAGTGCCCGACTAGTTAGTCACAATGAGCAGTTCTTC; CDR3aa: CASSARLVSHNEQFF
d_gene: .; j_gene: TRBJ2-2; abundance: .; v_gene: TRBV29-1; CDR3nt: TGCAGCGTTGAACAACAGGGAACCGGGGAGCTGTTTTTT; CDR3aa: CSVEQQGTGELFF
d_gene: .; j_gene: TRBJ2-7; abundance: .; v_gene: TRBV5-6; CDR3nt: TGTGCCAGCAGCTTGGCCTTTTCCTACGAGCAGTACTTC; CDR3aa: CASSLAFSYEQYF
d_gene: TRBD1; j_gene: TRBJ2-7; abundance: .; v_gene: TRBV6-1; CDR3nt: TGTGCCAGCAGGCCCGGACAGGGGCTCCAATACGAGCAGTACTTC; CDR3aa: CASRPGQGLQYEQYF
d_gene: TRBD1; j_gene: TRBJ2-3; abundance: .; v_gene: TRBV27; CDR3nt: TGTGCCAGCAGTTTATTCAGGACAGGCGGCACAGATACGCAGTATTTT; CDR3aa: CASSLFRTGGTDTQYF
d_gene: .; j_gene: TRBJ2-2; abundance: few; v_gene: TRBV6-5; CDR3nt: TGTGCCAGCAGGCGGGGCGGGGACACCGGGGAGCTGTTTTTT; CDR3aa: CASRRGGDTGELFF
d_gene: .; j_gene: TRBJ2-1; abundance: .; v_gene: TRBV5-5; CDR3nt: TGTGCCAGCAGCCACGTGAGGGCGGGACCCTACAATGAGCAGTTCTTC; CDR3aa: CASSHVRAGPYNEQFF
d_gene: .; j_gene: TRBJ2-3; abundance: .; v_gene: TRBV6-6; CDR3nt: TGTGCCAGCAGTTACAGTAGTGATACGCAGTATTTT; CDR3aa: CASSYSSDTQYF
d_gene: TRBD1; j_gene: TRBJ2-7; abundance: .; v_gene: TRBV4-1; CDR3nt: TGCGCCAGCAGCCAAGGCAGGGGGCTGTACGAGCAGTACTTC; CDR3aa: CASSQGRGLYEQYF
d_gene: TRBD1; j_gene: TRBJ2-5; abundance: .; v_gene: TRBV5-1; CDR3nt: TGCGCCAGCACGCCGTTTAGACAGGGTGGGGGAGAGACCCAGTACTTC; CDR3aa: CASTPFRQGGGETQYF
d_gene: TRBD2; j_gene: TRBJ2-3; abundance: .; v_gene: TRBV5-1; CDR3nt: TGCGCCAGCAGCTTGATGCCTAGCGGGACCACAGATACGCAGTATTTT; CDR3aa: CASSLMPSGTTDTQYF
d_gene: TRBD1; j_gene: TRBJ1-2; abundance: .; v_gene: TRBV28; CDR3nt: TGTGCCAGCAGTTCTTCTAGACAGGGAGGCTATGGCTACACCTTC; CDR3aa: CASSSSRQGGYGYTF
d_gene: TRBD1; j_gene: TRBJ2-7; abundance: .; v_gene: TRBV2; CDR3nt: TGTGCCAGCAGTGGACAGGGGGCGGCCTACGAGCAGTACTTC; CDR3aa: CASSGQGAAYEQYF
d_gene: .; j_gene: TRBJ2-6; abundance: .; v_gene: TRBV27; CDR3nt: TGTGCCAGCAGCCCAGGGACAACTGGGGCCAACGTCCTGACTTTC; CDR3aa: CASSPGTTGANVLTF